This T cell receptor (beta chain) is drawn from a study of blood T cell repertoires in COVID-19. Study context: Samples taken during acute and convalescent COVID-19 were collected in the United States, Italy and Spain. Nucleic acid was either cDNA or gDNA, and it came from T cells, B-cell-depleted T cells, or PBMCs.

Per the original methods: For nucleated cells, counts were estimated from reference gene primer amplification. Sequencing used immunoSEQ multiplex PCR; TCRdb keeps in-frame clones, though not all of them. That table supplies the V and J calls and clone size; D and trimming were determined from the DNA. This repertoire shows tens of thousands of clones, over 60% found once; its top ten account for 2% to 2.5%. The length of the CDR3 is 14 residues. Germline V gene sequence: CDR1 GTSNPN, CDR2 SVGIG (reference sequence). V lost 0 bases and J lost 11, with 17 bases in between. Seattle researchers signed up patients amid active infection and tracked them longitudinally.

The sample comprised peripheral blood. This sequence was found in a man between 65 and 85 years old with COVID-19, enrolled during active disease. The chain links TRBV30 to TRBJ2-1; D perhaps matches TRBD2 (6 bases). DNA of the CDR3: TGTGCCTGGAGTGTAAATCTAGCGAACATTAAGCAGTTCTTC. This sequence encodes CAWSVNLANIKQFF.